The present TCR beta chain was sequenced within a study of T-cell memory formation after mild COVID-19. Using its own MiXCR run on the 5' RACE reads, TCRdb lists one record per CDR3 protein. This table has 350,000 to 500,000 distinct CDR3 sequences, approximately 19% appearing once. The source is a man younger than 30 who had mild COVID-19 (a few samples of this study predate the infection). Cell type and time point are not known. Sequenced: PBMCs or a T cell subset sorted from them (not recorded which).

The CDR3: CASSAGTAIYNSPLHF. The DNA for the CDR3 is TGTGCCAGCAGCGCCGGGACAGCCATCTATAATTCACCCCTCCACTTT. The rearrangement links TRBV9 to TRBJ1-6; 7 positions match TRBD1. Per the germline V gene, CDR1 is SGDLS and CDR2 is YYNGEE. CDR3 length equals 16 residues. With 3 bases clipped from V and 3 bases from J, the junction kept 6 bases outside the gene matches.